This T cell receptor (beta chain) was sequenced during a study of vaccination effects on CD4 cells after COVID-19. Whole-study results and caveats: Convalescent patients' post-vaccine spike repertoire was mostly distinct vaccine-induced clones. Clones induced by infection and by vaccine showed marked clonal contraction late after vaccination.

As regards this clone: Its antigen is unidentified.

The germline V gene has CDR1 SGHTA and CDR2 FQGTGA. Germline trimming cut 0 bases from V and 3 bases from J; bases unmatched to any gene: 5. The CDR3 has 19 amino acids. Only in-frame clones appear in the TCRdb table, and some are missing; sequencing was by immunoSEQ multiplex PCR. The repertoire includes 35,000 to 45,000 clones, about two thirds of them detected once, and approximately 17% sits in the top ten. Antigen-specific CD4+ T cells were expanded with viral peptide pools in the ViraFEST assay before sequencing. At the end of about 10 days of culture, CD4+ T cells were isolated. The person was diagnosed with PCR-confirmed SARS-CoV-2 infection between March and December 2020. Researchers reported culturing approximately 1.8 million PBMC in each well, adding 8 to 10 IU/ml IL-2 and 10 ug/ml peptides.

The material was CD4+ T cells from PBMCs cultured with HCoV-NL63 spike peptides, obtained before COVID-19 vaccination. This receptor was taken from a human donor who had a prior SARS-CoV-2 infection. This sequence joins TRBV7-3 and TRBJ2-1; TRBD2 matches 16 bases. DNA of the CDR3: TGTGCCAGCAGCTTAACTGGGACTAGCGGGAGGGCCTTCTACAATGAGCAGTTCTTC. Its protein product is CASSLTGTSGRAFYNEQFF.